The 13 T cell receptor beta chains below all came from one sample that was sequenced in a study of blood T cell repertoires in COVID-19. Assay: immunoSEQ multiplex PCR; the TCRdb copy retains only in-frame clones and omits some. The sample has a few hundred thousand clones; approximately 88% are singletons. Sequencing was done on a sample of PBMCs or T cells enriched from blood (not recorded which). The origin of the receptors is a woman aged 18-35 years who had recovered from COVID-19.

The chain is built from TRBV5-4 and TRBJ1-6; TRBD1 agrees at 8 bases. The CDR3 consists of 17 residues. After removal of 4 bases from V and 4 bases from J, the junction contained 10 bases not matched to a gene. CDR1 and CDR2 (germline): SGHNT, YYREEE (reference sequence). The CDR3 here is CASSPTGQGSYNSPLHF. DNA of the CDR3: TGTGCCAGCAGCCCAACAGGACAGGGCTCTTATAATTCACCCCTCCACTTT.

The gene calls are TRBV25-1 and TRBJ1-2; TRBD1 agrees at 7 bases. Germline lookup yields CDR1 MGHDK and CDR2 SYGVNS. CDR3 length: 12 amino acids. J was trimmed by 6 bases and V by 11 bases; bases with no gene match: 9. CDR3 protein: CASTPGGDGYTF. The CDR3 DNA is TGTGCCTCAACCCCAGGGGGTGATGGCTACACCTTC.

The gene calls are TRBV5-4 and TRBJ1-6; no firm D call. Germline CDR1 and CDR2: SGHNT and YYREEE (reference sequence). V was trimmed by 0 bases and J by 3 bases, leaving 7 bases between them. This CDR3 is built from 15 residues. The CDR3 is CASSLDAIYNSPLHF. The CDR3 DNA reads as TGTGCCAGCAGCTTGGATGCGATCTATAATTCACCCCTCCACTTT.

V usage is TRBV18 and J usage is TRBJ1-4, with 8 bases fitting TRBD1. V lost 5 bases and J lost 6; bases outside the gene matches: 8. The CDR3 loop spans 15 amino acids. In germline, CDR1 is KGHSH, CDR2 LQKENI. The CDR3 DNA reads as TGTGCCAGCTCAAGCGCAGGGGGCATCGATGAAAAACTGTTTTTT. This gives the protein CASSSAGGIDEKLFF.

In regard to this clone: Compared with germline, one end of the junction differs, possibly owing to a read error. CDR3 bases: TGTGCCAGCAGCCAAGACAGGGGGGAAAAATTGTTTTTT. Protein sequence: CASSQDRGEKLFF. This chain uses TRBV3-1 (or the pseudogene TRBV3-2) with TRBJ1-4; 7 bases line up with TRBD1. The CDR3 is made up of 13 amino acids. Germline V CDR1 and CDR2: LGHDT, YNNKEL (reference sequence).

This sequence joins TRBV6-5 and TRBJ1-6; a possible D gene is TRBD1 (5 bases). Trimming cost V 5 bases and J 9 bases, with 14 bases left between them. The CDR3 contains 14 residues. The germline CDR1 and CDR2 sequences are MNHEY and SVGAGI. The chain's CDR3 is CASSTAGRSSPLHF. The CDR3 nucleotides read TGTGCCAGCAGTACCGCAGGGAGGAGTTCACCCCTCCACTTT.

This chain connects TRBV6-5 to TRBJ1-4; TRBD1 might be the D (5 bases). The CDR3 contains 14 residues. The V end was cut by 6 bases, the J end by 4 bases, with 12 bases between. In germline, CDR1 is MNHEY, CDR2 SVGAGI. Here the CDR3 reads CASSRTFDNEKLFF. The CDR3 nucleotides read TGTGCCAGCAGCCGGACATTCGATAATGAAAAACTGTTTTTT.

The chain couples TRBV11-2 to TRBJ2-1; D call uncertain. V lost 5 bases to trimming and J lost 0 bases, with 14 bases between them. Germline V gives CDR1 SGHAT, CDR2 FQNNGV. The CDR3 has 16 amino acids. CDR3 bases: TGTGCCAGCAGCCCCCACGACTGGAACTCCTACAATGAGCAGTTCTTC. Protein: CASSPHDWNSYNEQFF.

The rearrangement uses TRBV24-1 and TRBJ2-5, with 9 bases lining up with TRBD1. The CDR3 has 15 amino acids. J was trimmed by 7 bases and V by 4 bases; bases with no gene match: 9. Germline values: CDR1 KGHDR, CDR2 SFDVKD. Here the CDR3 reads CATSDTQGARGTQYF. The CDR3 bases are TGTGCCACCAGTGACACACAGGGGGCGCGGGGGACCCAGTACTTC.

In DNA, the CDR3 is TGCGCCAGCAGCCAAGATATGACAGGGGGCTCTAACTATGGCTACACCTTC. This codes for CASSQDMTGGSNYGYTF. The chain links TRBV4-3 to TRBJ1-2; 10 positions match TRBD1. Germline V gene data show CDR1 as LGHNA and CDR2 as YSLEER. The CDR3 has 17 amino acids. V was clipped by 0 bases and J by 0 bases; unmatched bases: 4.

Here the CDR3 reads CASSLRGINNEQFF. CDR3 coding DNA: TGTGCCAGCAGCTTGCGGGGGATAAACAATGAGCAGTTCTTC. This chain joins TRBV7-6 and TRBJ2-1; 7 bases fit TRBD2. Per germline, CDR1 SGHVS and CDR2 FNYEAQ. The J segment lost 5 bases and the V segment lost 3 bases, leaving 4 bases of the junction unmatched. The CDR3 contains 14 residues.

The chain combines TRBV11-2 with TRBJ1-2, with D unresolved. Per germline, CDR1 SGHAT and CDR2 FQNNGV. Trimming removed 5 bases at V and 2 bases at J, with 9 bases between. CDR3 length: 13 residues. The DNA for the CDR3 is TGTGCCAGCAGCCAAGACATAAACTATGGCTACACCTTC. Translated: CASSQDINYGYTF.

The sample holds one count of this clone. The J gene is TRBJ1-2, the V gene TRBV18, with TRBD1 matching 12 bases. The V segment lost 4 bases and the J segment 13 bases; nucleotides outside the gene matches: 16. The CDR3 spans 16 residues. Looked up from germline, CDR1 is KGHSH and CDR2 is LQKENI. Written as DNA, the CDR3 is TGTGCCAGCTCACTTCATCCGGGACAGGGGGCGTCGAGCTGCACCTTC. Amino acid sequence: CASSLHPGQGASSCTF.